The 14 T cell receptor beta chains below come from one sample, sequenced in a study of blood T cell repertoires in COVID-19. The repertoire was sequenced with immunoSEQ multiplex PCR; TCRdb's copy has only in-frame clones and lacks some. This table holds fewer than 90,000 clones, approximately 80% found once. Sample: peripheral blood. The receptors shown here come from a human donor in a cohort sampled during active COVID-19.

The CDR3 bases are TGTGCCAGCAGTTTATCCACTCAAGAGACCCAGTACTTC. Protein sequence: CASSLSTQETQYF. The chain uses TRBV27 and TRBJ2-5; unclear D gene. V lost 0 bases to trimming and J lost 2 bases, with 4 bases between them. Germline V gene sequence: CDR1 MNHEY, CDR2 SMNVEV (reference sequence). The CDR3 covers 13 residues.

This chain joins TRBV19 and TRBJ2-1; D call uncertain. V was cut by 3 bases and J by 0 bases, with 9 bases left in between. This CDR3 has 15 amino acids. Germline loops: CDR1 LNHDA, CDR2 SQIVND (reference sequence). This chain's CDR3 is CASSIRLSSYNEQFF. The CDR3 DNA is TGTGCCAGTAGTATTCGACTTAGCTCCTACAATGAGCAGTTCTTC.

This CDR3 reads CASSSRQGSGNTIYF. In DNA, the CDR3 is TGTGCCAGCAGCTCGAGACAGGGTTCTGGAAACACCATATATTTT. The chain recombines TRBV7-2 with TRBJ1-3; 7 bases line up with TRBD1. The CDR3 length is 15 residues. Germline V lookup: CDR1 SGHTA, CDR2 FQGNSA. The V gene end was trimmed by 4 bases and the J gene end by 1 base; junction bases not matched to a gene: 4.

This clone was seen once. This chain joins TRBV7-2 and TRBJ2-7, with TRBD2 matching over 12 bases. CDR3 length equals 15 residues. Germline trimming cut 5 bases from V and 6 bases from J; bases unmatched to any gene: 8. Germline CDR1 is SGHTA and CDR2 is FQGNSA. CDR3 DNA sequence: TGTGCCAGCAGCCTGGGACTAGCGGGCTCCAGCGAGCAGTACTTC. Translated: CASSLGLAGSSEQYF. The complete variable domain, with remaining parts taken from reference TRBV7-2 and TRBJ2-7, reads GAGVSQSPSNKVTEKGKDVELRCDPISGHTALYWYRQSLGQGLEFLIYFQGNSAPDKSGLPSDRFSAERTGGSVSTLTIQRTQQEDSAVYLCASSLGLAGSSEQYFGPGTRLTVT.

The chain links TRBV5-4 to TRBJ2-3; 9 bases are a match to TRBD1. This CDR3 is 12 amino acids long. Germline V gene data show CDR1 as SGHNT and CDR2 as YYREEE (reference sequence). V dropped 3 bases and J dropped 10; count of bases not matched to a gene: 3. The CDR3 DNA reads as TGTGCCAGCAGCTCGGGACAGGGCTCGCAGTATTTT. This sequence encodes CASSSGQGSQYF.

A few counts support this clone. The V gene is TRBV28, the J gene TRBJ2-7, with TRBD1 identical over 7 bases. J lost 0 bases, V lost 5 bases, and 7 bases had no gene match. CDR1 is MDHEN and CDR2 is SYDVKM in the germline V gene. The CDR3 covers 15 residues. CDR3 residues: CASSDTGVSSYEQYF. Written as DNA, the CDR3 is TGTGCCAGCAGTGATACAGGGGTGAGCTCCTACGAGCAGTACTTC.

The chain carries TRBV11-2 and TRBJ2-1; a possible D gene is TRBD1 (6 bases). Trimming shortened V by 4 bases and J by 0 bases, and 7 bases separated the two germline ends. The CDR3 totals 14 residues. Germline V gives CDR1 SGHAT, CDR2 FQNNGV. CDR3: CASSWDISYNEQFF. The CDR3 nucleotides are TGTGCCAGCAGCTGGGACATCTCCTACAATGAGCAGTTCTTC.

V gene TRBV2 combines with J gene TRBJ2-4; 8 bases map to TRBD1. J gave up 2 bases and V 3 bases, and 12 bases lay outside the gene matches. Germline V CDR1 and CDR2: SNHLY, FYNNEI. The CDR3 runs 18 residues. CDR3 bases: TGTGCCAGCAGTGACCCTTTCTCCAGGGGGCGAACCAAAAACATTCAGTACTTC. The encoded protein is CASSDPFSRGRTKNIQYF.

This chain uses TRBV9 with TRBJ2-3, with 10 positions matching TRBD2. The CDR3 spans 15 residues. Trimming at V came to 5 bases and at J to 3 bases, leaving 6 bases not matched to a gene. Germline CDR1 SGDLS, CDR2 YYNGEE. The CDR3 region has the DNA TGTGCCAGCAGAGTAAGCGGGAGGGGTACAGATACGCAGTATTTT. It specifies CASRVSGRGTDTQYF.

This clone came up a few times. This chain links TRBV10-3 with TRBJ1-2; TRBD1 might be the D (5 bases). This CDR3 contains 14 residues. V was pared by 6 bases and J by 1 base, with 12 bases between. Germline V gene data show CDR1 as ENHRY and CDR2 as SYGVKD. In nucleotides, the CDR3 is TGTGCCATCAGCGACAGCTCATTTAACTATGGCTACACCTTC. This encodes CAISDSSFNYGYTF.

V and J are TRBV5-6 and TRBJ2-1; 11 positions match TRBD2. The CDR3 runs 12 residues. Germline loops: CDR1 SGHDT, CDR2 YYEEEE. J was trimmed by 16 bases and V by 5 bases; bases with no gene match: 8. The chain's CDR3 is CASRLAGGPFFF. DNA of the CDR3: TGTGCCAGCAGATTAGCGGGAGGGCCATTTTTCTTC. Full variable domain (missing parts from reference TRBV5-6 and TRBJ2-1): DAGVTQSPTHLIKTRGQQVTLRCSPKSGHDTVSWYQQALGQGPQFIFQYYEEEERQRGNFPDRFSGHQFPNYSSELNVNALLLGDSALYLCASRLAGGPFFFGPGTRLTVL.

With respect to this clone: Additional DNA sequences in this sample encode the identical CDR3. This chain connects TRBV18 to TRBJ2-5; maybe TRBD2 (6 bases). The CDR3 runs 14 residues. From germline, CDR1 is KGHSH and CDR2 LQKENI. V was cut by 3 bases and J by 0 bases, with 8 bases left in between. CDR3 DNA: TGTGCCAGCTCACCCGGGGGAAACCAAGAGACCCAGTACTTC. Its protein product is CASSPGGNQETQYF.

This chain links TRBV5-1 with TRBJ2-3; 8 bases match TRBD2. The CDR3 covers 14 residues. Trimming took 4 bases from V and 2 from J; bases not matched to a gene: 3. Germline loops: CDR1 SGHRS, CDR2 YFSETQ. The CDR3 protein is CASSPGGYTDTQYF. For the CDR3, the DNA is TGCGCCAGCAGCCCGGGAGGGTACACAGATACGCAGTATTTT.

The V call is TRBV24-1, the J call TRBJ2-3; D perhaps matches TRBD2 (5 bases). Looked up from germline, CDR1 is KGHDR and CDR2 is SFDVKD. Trimming stripped 0 bases from V and 3 bases from J, with 9 bases between. The CDR3 contains 15 residues. The DNA of the CDR3 is TGTGCCACCAGTGATTTGACGGGAAGTACAGATACGCAGTATTTT. It yields the protein CATSDLTGSTDTQYF.